A selection of T cell receptor beta chains follows, all from one sample in a study of post-analysis software for immune sequencing data. From the PCR reads, TCRdb called clonotypes with MiXCR, one entry per CDR3 protein. Of around 710,000 distinct CDR3 sequences listed, just over 45% are singletons. Input material: blood. These TCRs come from a girl between 5 and 17 years old with multiple sclerosis. The CDR3 runs from the conserved cysteine through the conserved F or W. Each record gives: D gene, V gene, clone size, CDR3 protein. The D gene is left open where the match is weak. The size of a clone is reported for some rows only, either as once, few or many, or as a class for expanded clones.

TRBD2 | TRBV12-3/TRBV12-4 | NA | CASSRTSGRRNEQFF
TRBD2 | TRBV6-8 | NA | CASSYRPSLGLAEKGRYF
TRBD2 | TRBV5-1 | NA | CASRAGVAGFFGNEQFF
TRBD1 | TRBV12-3/TRBV12-4 | NA | CASSTLGQEGYEQYF
NA | TRBV28 | NA | CASTVGGPQEQFF
NA | TRBV6-2/TRBV6-3 | NA | CASSLRQVQPQHF
TRBD2 | TRBV12-3/TRBV12-4 | few | CASTISGRAGNEQFF
TRBD2 | TRBV13 | NA | CASSGTSFAEQFF
TRBD1 | TRBV7-2 | few | CASSIGQGRGSGANVLTF
NA | TRBV29-1 | NA | CSVSQGPGELFF
TRBD1 | TRBV6-2/TRBV6-3 | few | CASSYRGQGYSNEQYF
NA | TRBV20-1 | NA | CSAPAGRYSTDTQYF
NA | TRBV27 | NA | CASSPRGVRGPNYGYTF
NA | TRBV9 | NA | CASSVESYNEQFF
NA | TRBV27 | NA | CASSYYIGNTEAFF
NA | TRBV27 | NA | CASRPGSGVEEKLFF